A single TCR beta chain is shown here with its context. The target antigen is unknown. UMI labels and 5' RACE were used to prepare the TRB cDNA libraries. TCRdb reanalyzed the 5' RACE reads and collapses them to one entry per CDR3 protein, without DNA. This specimen shows around 61,000 distinct CDR3 sequences; the ten leading clones hold about 0.71%. The germline gives CDR1 SEHNR, CDR2 FQNEAQ (reference sequence). The CDR3 spans 17 residues. These data are taken from a study of CXCR3-negative and CXCR3-positive naive CD8 T cells. Study-wide findings and caveats: Greater hydrophobicity was found in TRB CDR3s of CXCR3-positive naive cells than of CXCR3-negative naive cells.

Naive CD8+ T cells carried a CD45RO-CCR7+CD27+CD95- phenotype. Material: naive CXCR3+ CD8+ T cells from blood. Regarding subset: CD45RO-CCR7+CD27+CD95- naive CD8+ T cells expressing CXCR3 (TNR3+). The rearrangement links TRBV7-9 to TRBJ1-2; the TRBD1 assignment by TCRdb is unverifiable without DNA. The receptor was derived from a human donor in good health. Some clones in this sample may be carry-over from other donors' samples. The chain's CDR3 is CASSPAPGGSANYGYTF.